This T cell receptor beta chain was captured by sequencing in a study of OX40 agonist ivuxolimab in advanced cancers. Study information: Ivuxolimab was delivered to patients intravenously every 2 weeks at doses spanning 0.01 to 10 mg/kg.

This CDR3 has 14 residues. CDR1 MNHNY and CDR2 SVGAGI come from the germline V gene (reference sequence). J lost 7 bases, V lost 2 bases, and 2 bases had no gene match. Blood specimens came from baseline, cycle 4 day 1, and cycle 7 day 1. This clone has just one count. The data were produced by immunoSEQ multiplex PCR, yet TCRdb's version contains in-frame clones alone and is incomplete. The repertoire consists of about 54,000 clones, with approximately 90% occurring once and the leading ten covering 10% to 15%. This chain connects TRBV6-6 to TRBJ1-6; 7 positions agree with TRBD1. Sequences were derived from CD4+ or CD8+ T cells sorted from blood, sampled in a trial of the OX40 agonist ivuxolimab. The sequence was obtained from an adult with an advanced solid tumor such as melanoma, head and neck, liver or kidney cancer. CDR3 loop: CASSYGQVNSPLHF. The CDR3 DNA follows: TGTGCCAGCAGTTACGGACAGGTCAATTCACCCCTCCACTTT.